Given below is one TCR beta chain in context. No cognate antigen has been identified for it. One base away there is no much larger clone; base qualities are not given. This sample is part of a study of cytomegalovirus exposure and HLA in healthy donors (dated by TCRdb to the late 2010s). The study in broad terms: According to an earlier analysis of a few hundred of the donors, some 180 million T cells yielded some 110 million unique TCR beta sequences and roughly 280 Gb of sequence data. Roughly 290 gigabases of sequencing data and around 85 million unique TCR sequences made up an early release that covered 500 to 650 HLA-typed donors. The genetic ancestry cluster associated with self-reported Caucasian donors included roughly four fifths of the approximately 430 genotyped donors. The aim of the study was to test whether cataloging public T cell receptors could identify signatures of past pathogen exposure. The study used immunosequencing to profile the T cell repertoires of 666 subjects and linked those repertoires to cytomegalovirus serostatus. Besides the first cohort of 666 subjects, a separate validation cohort made up of 120 different subjects was used. To predict cytomegalovirus infection status, the study brought together high-throughput TCR immunosequencing, statistical association of individual TCRs with disease status, and machine learning. A later analysis re-analyzed previously published TCR beta repertoires from about 600 donors and added high-resolution HLA genotyping to study TCR occurrence patterns. Rather than drawing on any new phenotypic data, the later analysis identified candidate immune exposures from TCR beta sequences and the way those sequences occurred across donors. In an earlier analysis of around 540 of the donors, high-throughput TCR beta sequencing was used to judge whether each TCR beta V gene segment behaved as functional or pseudogenic. Alongside the repertoire data, information on donor age, sex, ethnicity and CMV serostatus was compiled. A later genetic analysis used genome-wide SNP genotypes for about three fifths of the 666 donors, treating that subset as a discovery cohort. Every discovery cohort repertoire had been produced on one sequencing platform. HLA typing included class I and class II loci at four-digit resolution. Typing coverage varied by locus: 629-630 donors for A, B, C, DRB1 and DQB1; around 560 for DQA1; approximately 610 for DPA1; under 490 for DPB1. Four to six DR-DQ haplotypes were handled as single units for association and clustering, since linkage in the cohort was strong. Among over 350 genotyped donors of the cohort, an average of roughly 240,000 unique TCR beta nucleotide sequences were sequenced per donor, approximately 20% of them non-productive.

Study-level results and caveats: HLA typing was unavailable for some donors at each locus, so association tests used only the typed subset. Immune exposure information for the cohort was limited to CMV serostatus. According to a later analysis, parvovirus B19, influenza, CMV and Epstein-Barr virus appeared linked to several top co-occurrence clusters. A later analysis found that TCR association rates varied across HLA loci, with DRB1 alleles showing the most associated TCRs and HLA-C alleles the fewest. Compared with equally common non-associated chains, HLA-associated TCR beta chains in a later analysis were more clonally expanded and had lower generation probabilities. In vitro tests confirmed that a few of the cytomegalovirus-associated TCR beta chains recognize cytomegalovirus antigens. In an earlier analysis of under 600 of the donors, most TCR beta V segments were observed in productive rearrangements about 87% or about 30% of the time, broadly matching IMGT annotations. Across donors, most TCR sequences were observed very rarely, whereas some public TCRs were present in many individuals. According to the authors, the approach could potentially be generalized to other disease states and immunological phenotypes. Linkage disequilibrium might explain the correlated functional status among segregating V segments, but an unknown experimental factor could not be ruled out. About 17 rarely observed V segments, including chromosome 9 orphons, were excluded from the earlier analysis of several hundred of the donors because counts were too low. A further reported finding was that TCR beta sequences accurately predicted the HLA-A and HLA-B alleles for most subjects in the first cohort. A cluster of highly shared sequence variants was judged likely to represent a technical artifact of the sequencing pipeline. In a later analysis, 16,951 TCR beta sequences were associated with specific HLA alleles at a false discovery rate of 0.05. According to a later genetic analysis, donors in an Asian-associated ancestry cluster had fewer N-insertions in productive TCRs than the approximately 630-donor mean. The study listed 164 TCR beta chains as associated with cytomegalovirus. In both the original and validation cohorts, the classifier was reported to diagnose cytomegalovirus status with high specificity and sensitivity. Strong co-occurrence of HLA alleles, especially DR and DQ, made assigning TCR associations to individual alleles difficult. The presence/absence analyses assumed that sequencing depth was roughly uniform across donors, and that assumption may not be true. A later analysis found that most CMV-associated TCR beta chains appeared HLA-restricted, with HLA associations seemingly driven largely by CMV exposure. Some IMGT-functional V segments, including TRBV6-2 and TRBV6-3, could not be distinguished by the 87-base-pair reads and were therefore excluded. An association between a missense DCLRE1C variant and V-gene and J-gene trimming of TCR beta chains was found in a later genetic analysis and replicated in an independent cohort. The cohort was sequenced for TCR beta chains only, and without alpha or paired-chain data the features that could be detected were limited.

Spanning cysteine to phenylalanine, the CDR3 consists of 14 amino acids. The CDR3 DNA has 42 bases and is translated from base 1. CDR1 and CDR2, looked up from the germline V gene, are SQVTM and ANQGSEA. The method was the immunoSEQ multiplex PCR assay. For the multiplex PCR, a mixture combining 60 forward primers for TCR Vbeta segments and 13 reverse primers for TCR Jbeta segments was used. The CDR3 region of rearranged TCR beta genes was amplified from genomic DNA by a multiplex PCR assay. The amplified TCR beta libraries were sequenced on the Illumina HiSeq System as 87-base-pair reads. Per the original workflow: Across the 500 to 700 repertoires, a later analysis counted approximately 83 million unique TCR beta chains, some 11 million of which were shared by at least two donors. Raw reads were error-corrected and collapsed into unique sequences by a nearest-neighbor algorithm in which closely related sequences were merged to remove PCR and sequencing errors. Alignment of CDR3 sequences to IMGT reference sequences was used to assign V, D and J gene segments. For a sequence to be retained, a match of at least six nucleotides to both a V gene segment and a J gene segment was required. Rearrangements were classified as productive when the CDR3 lacked stop codons and remained in frame with V and J, and all other rearrangements were classified as non-productive. CDR3 was defined according to IMGT convention as the region running from the second conserved V-encoded cysteine to the conserved J-encoded phenylalanine. In an earlier analysis of roughly 610 of the donors, sequences lacking an unambiguous match to a single V gene segment were excluded. In an earlier analysis of roughly 500 of the donors, V segments were called functional above 56.7% productive rearrangements and were called segregating when the between-donor standard deviation exceeded 5%. A statistical classification framework was built to diagnose cytomegalovirus status from the catalog of TCR beta chain sequences. V and J gene assignment, in a later analysis, came from comparing TCR nucleotide sequences with IMGT/GENE-DB human TR gene sequences. The TCRdist pipeline was used in a later analysis to assign CDR3 sequences and most-parsimonious VDJ recombination scenarios. A later analysis defined each TCR beta chain by its CDR3 amino acid sequence plus V-gene family, and excluded reads lacking a unique V-gene family. In a later analysis, fewer than 600 highly shared, low-generation-probability nucleotide sequences were removed to address suspected cross-contamination and a sequencing artifact. A later analysis calculated a clonal expansion index for each public chain from normalized within-repertoire ranks of inferred template counts. In a later analysis, generation probabilities were computed using a VDJ recombination model fitted to out-of-frame rearrangements, and the results were checked against IGoR. Hypergeometric tests were used in a later analysis to score TCR-TCR, TCR-HLA and TCR-CMV co-occurrence, with a repertoire-size bias correction applied to the TCR pairs. To estimate false discovery rates, a later analysis permuted the HLA or CMV assignments 20 times. A later analysis grouped co-occurring TCRs with DBSCAN, adding TCRdist sequence similarity when clustering within HLA-allele-positive subsets. Co-occurrence clustering excluded repertoires with fewer than 30,000 or more than 120,000 public chains, plus five with anomalous nucleotide sharing. In TCRdb, the immuneACCESS table is reduced to in-frame sequences with V and J assigned. These tables do not hold every clone; where another copy was compared, an unresolved V gene accounts for under half, and the others remain unexplained. That table is the source of V, J and clone size, and D and trimming were worked out from the DNA. For this sample the table gives about 160,000 clones, of which approximately 80% were detected only once. The ten largest account for 0.95% to 1.5% of the sample.

The cohort was made up of 666 healthy bone marrow donors. All cohort members were sampled while nominally healthy, although unrecorded immune exposures were likely present. The donor was CMV seronegative and was included in the group of a few hundred seronegative cohort members. Every donor gave a peripheral blood sample, and the peripheral blood mononuclear cells from that sample were used for TCR beta sequencing. Genomic DNA extraction from the blood cell samples was performed with the Qiagen DNeasy Blood Extraction Kit. The clonotype originates from a boy younger than 10 in good health and CMV-seronegative. The V and J segments used are TRBV29-1 and TRBJ2-5, and 12 bases in between align with TRBD2. Gene TRBJ2-7 matches the end of the DNA better, so the J call may be wrong. Sequencing was carried out using PBMCs. CDR3 protein: CSVETSGSLYEQYF. The nucleotide sequence reads TGCAGCGTCGAGACTAGCGGGAGTCTTTACGAGCAGTACTTC.